The clone carrying this T cell receptor (beta chain) was detected once. Its specificity is not known. This CDR3 has 15 amino acids. Germline V gene data show CDR1 as LGHDT and CDR2 as YNNKEL (reference sequence). V was clipped by 6 bases and J by 1 base; unmatched bases: 2. This record belongs to a study of vaccination effects on CD4 cells after COVID-19. In the ViraFEST assay, antigen-specific CD4+ clonotypes were identified by expansion after peptide-pool stimulation. Culture proceeded for 10 days, and CD4+ T cells were then isolated. Sometime from March through December 2020, the person acquired a SARS-CoV-2 infection that PCR confirmed. Cultures used approximately 2 million PBMC per well, 9.5 to 10 IU/ml IL-2 and around 9.5 ug/ml peptides. Generated by immunoSEQ multiplex PCR, the TCRdb table keeps only in-frame clones and is missing some. The repertoire holds 40,000 or so clones, with about three quarters as singletons.

Source: CD4+ T cells from PBMCs cultured with a peptide pool, taken before COVID-19 vaccination. The TCR sequence derives from a human donor who had a prior SARS-CoV-2 infection. The chain has TRBV3-1 (or the pseudogene TRBV3-2) and TRBJ2-3; TRBD2 agrees at 12 bases. CDR3 in amino acids: CASRRLAGGTDTQYF. The CDR3 DNA follows: TGTGCCAGCAGACGACTAGCGGGGGGCACAGATACGCAGTATTTT.